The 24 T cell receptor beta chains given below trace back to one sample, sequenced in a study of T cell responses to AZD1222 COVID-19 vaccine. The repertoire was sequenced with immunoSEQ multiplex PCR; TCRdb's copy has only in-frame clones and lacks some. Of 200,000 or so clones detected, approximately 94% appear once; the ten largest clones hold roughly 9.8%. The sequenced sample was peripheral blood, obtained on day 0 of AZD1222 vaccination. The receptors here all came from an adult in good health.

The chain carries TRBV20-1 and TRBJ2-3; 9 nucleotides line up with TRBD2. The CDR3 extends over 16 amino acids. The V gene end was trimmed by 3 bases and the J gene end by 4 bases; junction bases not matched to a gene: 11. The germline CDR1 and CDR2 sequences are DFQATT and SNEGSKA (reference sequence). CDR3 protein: CSASVPRGGRADTQYF. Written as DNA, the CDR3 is TGCAGTGCTAGTGTACCCCGGGGCGGGAGGGCAGATACGCAGTATTTT.

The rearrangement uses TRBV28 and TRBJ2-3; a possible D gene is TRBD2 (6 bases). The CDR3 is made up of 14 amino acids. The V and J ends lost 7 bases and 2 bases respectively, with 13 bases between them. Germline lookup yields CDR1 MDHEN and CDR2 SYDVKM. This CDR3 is CASKGAGLTDTQYF. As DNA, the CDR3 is TGTGCCAGCAAGGGAGCGGGCCTCACAGATACGCAGTATTTT.

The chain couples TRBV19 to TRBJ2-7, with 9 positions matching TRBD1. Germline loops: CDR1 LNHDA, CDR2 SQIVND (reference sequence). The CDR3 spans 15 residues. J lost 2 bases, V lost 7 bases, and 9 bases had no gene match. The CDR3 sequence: CASTRGQGIPYEQYF. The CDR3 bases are TGTGCCAGTACCCGAGGACAGGGGATACCCTACGAGCAGTACTTC. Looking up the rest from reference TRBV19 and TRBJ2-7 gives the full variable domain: DGGITQSPKYLFRKEGQNVTLSCEQNLNHDAMYWYRQDPGQGLRLIYYSQIVNDFQKGDIAEGYSVSREKKESFPLTVTSAQKNPTAFYLCASTRGQGIPYEQYFGPGTRLTVT.

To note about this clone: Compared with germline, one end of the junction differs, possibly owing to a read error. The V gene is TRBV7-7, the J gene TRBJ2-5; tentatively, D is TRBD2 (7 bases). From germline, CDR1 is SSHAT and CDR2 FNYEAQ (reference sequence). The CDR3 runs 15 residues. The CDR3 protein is CASSLNTGRVETQYF. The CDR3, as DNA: TGTGCTAGCAGCTTGAATACAGGGAGGGTGGAGACCCAGTACTTC.

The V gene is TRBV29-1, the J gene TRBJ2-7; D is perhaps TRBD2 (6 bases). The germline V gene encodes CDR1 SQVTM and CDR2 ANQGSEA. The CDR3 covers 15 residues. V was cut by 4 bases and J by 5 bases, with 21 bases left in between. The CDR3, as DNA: TGCAGCGTTGTGCCCATAGATAGGAGGGCCGACGAGCAGTACTTC. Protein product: CSVVPIDRRADEQYF.

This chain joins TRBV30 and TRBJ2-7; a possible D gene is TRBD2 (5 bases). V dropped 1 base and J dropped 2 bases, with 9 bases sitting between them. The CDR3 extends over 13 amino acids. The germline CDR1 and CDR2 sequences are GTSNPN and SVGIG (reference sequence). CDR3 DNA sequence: TGTGCCTGGAGTGCCGGGGTTACCTACGAGCAGTACTTC. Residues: CAWSAGVTYEQYF.

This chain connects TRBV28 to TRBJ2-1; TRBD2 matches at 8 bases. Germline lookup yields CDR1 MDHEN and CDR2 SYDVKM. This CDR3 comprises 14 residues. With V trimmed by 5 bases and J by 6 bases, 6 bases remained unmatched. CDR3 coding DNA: TGTGCCAGCAGTACTAGCGGTCCGCGCAATGAGCAGTTCTTC. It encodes CASSTSGPRNEQFF.

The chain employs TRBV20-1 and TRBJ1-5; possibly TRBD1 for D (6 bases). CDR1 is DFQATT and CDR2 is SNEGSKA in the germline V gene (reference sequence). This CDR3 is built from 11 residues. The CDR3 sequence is CSGGHNQPQHF. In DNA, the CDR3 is TGCAGCGGGGGACACAATCAGCCCCAGCATTTT.

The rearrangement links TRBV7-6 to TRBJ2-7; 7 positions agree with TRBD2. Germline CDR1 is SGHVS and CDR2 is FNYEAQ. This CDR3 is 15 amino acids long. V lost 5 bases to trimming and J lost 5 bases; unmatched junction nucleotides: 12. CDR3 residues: CASSRFAGRLDEQYF. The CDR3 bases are TGTGCCAGCAGCCGCTTTGCCGGGAGGTTGGACGAGCAGTACTTC.

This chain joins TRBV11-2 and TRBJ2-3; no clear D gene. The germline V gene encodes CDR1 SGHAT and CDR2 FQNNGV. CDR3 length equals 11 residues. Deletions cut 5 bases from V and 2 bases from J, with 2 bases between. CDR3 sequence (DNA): TGTGCCAGCAGCAACACAGATACGCAGTATTTT. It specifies CASSNTDTQYF.

The DNA of the CDR3 is TGTGCCAGTAGTATGGTGTCCGCCGTTTTTACTGAAGCTTTCTTT. It encodes CASSMVSAVFTEAFF. The chain combines TRBV19 with TRBJ1-1; no definite D call. From germline, CDR1 is LNHDA and CDR2 SQIVND (reference sequence). The germline V and J ends were trimmed by 3 bases and 5 bases, with 16 bases remaining between them. The CDR3 spans 15 residues.

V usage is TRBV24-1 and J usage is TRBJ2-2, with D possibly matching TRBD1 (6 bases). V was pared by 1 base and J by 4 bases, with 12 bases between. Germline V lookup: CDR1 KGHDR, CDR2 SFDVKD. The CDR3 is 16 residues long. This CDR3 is CATSDFQQGSTGELFF. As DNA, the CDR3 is TGTGCCACCAGTGATTTCCAACAGGGAAGCACCGGGGAGCTGTTTTTT.

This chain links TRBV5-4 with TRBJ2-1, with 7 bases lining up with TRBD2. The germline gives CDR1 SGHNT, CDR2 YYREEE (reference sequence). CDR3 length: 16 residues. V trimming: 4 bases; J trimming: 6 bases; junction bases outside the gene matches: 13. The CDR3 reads CASSTGGGRAANEQFF. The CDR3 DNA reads TGTGCCAGCAGCACCGGAGGTGGGAGGGCGGCCAATGAGCAGTTCTTC.

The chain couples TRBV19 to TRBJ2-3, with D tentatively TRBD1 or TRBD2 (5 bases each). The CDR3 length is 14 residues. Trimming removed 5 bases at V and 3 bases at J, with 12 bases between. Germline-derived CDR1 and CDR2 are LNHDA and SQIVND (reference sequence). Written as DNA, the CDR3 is TGTGCCAGTAGTTGGTGGGGGAGAACAGATACGCAGTATTTT. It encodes CASSWWGRTDTQYF.

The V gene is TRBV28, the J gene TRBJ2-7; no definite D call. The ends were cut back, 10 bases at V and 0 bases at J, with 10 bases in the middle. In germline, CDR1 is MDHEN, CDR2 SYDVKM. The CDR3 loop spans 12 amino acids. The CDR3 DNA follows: TGTGCCACCGTTGGTAACTCCTACGAGCAGTACTTC. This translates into CATVGNSYEQYF.

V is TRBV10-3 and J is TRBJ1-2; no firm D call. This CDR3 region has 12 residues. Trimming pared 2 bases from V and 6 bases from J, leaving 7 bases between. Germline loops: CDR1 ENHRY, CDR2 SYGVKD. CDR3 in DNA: TGTGCCATCAGTGAGCAGCCAGATGGCTACACCTTC. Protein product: CAISEQPDGYTF.

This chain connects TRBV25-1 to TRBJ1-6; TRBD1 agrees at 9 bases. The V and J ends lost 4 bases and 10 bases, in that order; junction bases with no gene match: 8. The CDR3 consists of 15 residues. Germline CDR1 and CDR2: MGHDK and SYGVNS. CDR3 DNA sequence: TGTGCCAGCAGTGGGTTCGTTGGACAGGGGTCACCCCTCCACTTT. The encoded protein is CASSGFVGQGSPLHF.

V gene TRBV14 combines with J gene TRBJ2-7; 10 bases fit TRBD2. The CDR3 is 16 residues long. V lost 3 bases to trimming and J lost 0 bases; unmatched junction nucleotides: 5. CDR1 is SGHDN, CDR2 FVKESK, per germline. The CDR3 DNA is TGTGCCAGCAGCCAGGAGACTAGCGGGTTCTCCTACGAGCAGTACTTC. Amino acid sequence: CASSQETSGFSYEQYF. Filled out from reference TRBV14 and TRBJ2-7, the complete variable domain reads EAGVTQFPSHSVIEKGQTVTLRCDPISGHDNLYWYRRVMGKEIKFLLHFVKESKQDESGMPNNRFLAERTGGTYSTLKVQPAELEDSGVYFCASSQETSGFSYEQYFGPGTRLTVT.

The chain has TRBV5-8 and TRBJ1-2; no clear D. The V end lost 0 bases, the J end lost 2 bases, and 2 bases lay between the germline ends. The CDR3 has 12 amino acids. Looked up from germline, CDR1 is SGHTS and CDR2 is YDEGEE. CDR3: CASSLENYGYTF. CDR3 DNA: TGTGCCAGCAGCTTGGAGAACTATGGCTACACCTTC.

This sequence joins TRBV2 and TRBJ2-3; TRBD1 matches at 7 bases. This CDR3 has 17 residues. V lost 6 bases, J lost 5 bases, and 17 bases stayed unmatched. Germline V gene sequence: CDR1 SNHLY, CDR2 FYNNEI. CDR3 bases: TGTGCCAGCAGGAACCTGTTGACAGGGATGCTTGAAGATACGCAGTATTTT. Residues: CASRNLLTGMLEDTQYF.

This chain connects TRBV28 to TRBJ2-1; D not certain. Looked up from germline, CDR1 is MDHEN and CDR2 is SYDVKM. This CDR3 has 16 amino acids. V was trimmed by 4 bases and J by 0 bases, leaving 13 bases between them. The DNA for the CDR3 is TGTGCCAGCAGTTCCTCTAGACTCGTCTCCTACAATGAGCAGTTCTTC. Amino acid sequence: CASSSSRLVSYNEQFF.

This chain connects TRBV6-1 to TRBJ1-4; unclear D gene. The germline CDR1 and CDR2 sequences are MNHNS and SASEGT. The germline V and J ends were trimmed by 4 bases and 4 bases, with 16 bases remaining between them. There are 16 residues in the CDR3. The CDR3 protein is CASSGSRRHHNEKLFF. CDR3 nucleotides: TGTGCCAGCAGTGGGAGCCGGCGACACCATAATGAAAAACTGTTTTTT.

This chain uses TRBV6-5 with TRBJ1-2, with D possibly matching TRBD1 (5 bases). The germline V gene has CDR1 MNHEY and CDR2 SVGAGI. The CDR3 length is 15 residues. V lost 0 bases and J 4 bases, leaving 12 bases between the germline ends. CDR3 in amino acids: CASSYSGRGSYGYTF. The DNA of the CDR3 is TGTGCCAGCAGTTACTCAGGGCGGGGGTCCTATGGCTACACCTTC.

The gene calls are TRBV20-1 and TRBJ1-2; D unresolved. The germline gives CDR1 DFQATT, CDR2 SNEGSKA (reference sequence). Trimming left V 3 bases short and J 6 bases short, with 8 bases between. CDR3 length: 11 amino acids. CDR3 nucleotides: TGCAGTGCTAGGTCGGGCCATGGCTACACCTTC. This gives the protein CSARSGHGYTF.